This TCR beta chain was retrieved from a study of blood T cell repertoires in COVID-19 (dated by TCRdb to 2020 to 2022). As for the study more broadly: The collaborator samples originated in the United States, Italy and Spain and spanned the acute and convalescent phases of COVID-19. The samples were drawn from the first 160 participants of the ongoing ImmuneRACE study and from over 950 subjects provided by 6 global collaborators. HLA class I and class II types, where available, came from metadata supplied by the sample provider rather than from assay-based typing. Nearly every sample came with metadata listing a de-identified subject ID, COVID-19 status, age in years and sex. The material from the prospective study consisted of cDNA or gDNA derived from T cells, B-cell-depleted T cells, or PBMCs. The dataset comprised deeply sampled blood TCRbeta repertoires from subjects exposed to, actively infected with, or recovered from COVID-19. The repertoires were released in a freely available public database intended as a resource for research on the immune response to SARS-CoV-2. Here is what the overall study found, with its caveats: Clinical and demographic metadata were provided uncurated, with the amount varying by source and participant.

According to the germline V gene (reference sequence), CDR1 reads PRHDT and CDR2 reads FYEKMQ. V and J lose 6 bases and 7 bases, and a span of 17 bases separates them. The CDR3 starts with the cysteine, ends with the phenylalanine, and has 14 residues. The only DNA kept is the CDR3, 42 bases in frame from the first base. TCRbeta CDR3 regions were amplified from genomic DNA using the immunoSEQ Assay, a bias-controlled multiplex PCR. The authors' pipeline ran thus. Nucleated cell counts per sample were estimated from amplification of reference gene primers within the assay. To quantify the absolute abundance of each unique TCRbeta CDR3 rearrangement, sequence reads were collapsed and filtered. Productive Simpson clonality was computed per sample as the square root of Simpson's diversity index over productive rearrangements. Entries here come from immuneACCESS through TCRdb and include only in-frame sequences with V and J called. Some clones fail to appear in such tables; in the studies checked, an unresolved V gene covers under half of the shortfall, and the cause of the remainder is unknown. The V and J calls and clone size come from that table; D and trimming were worked out from the DNA. The sample table shows some 340,000 clones, and around 84% are seen once. 3.5% to 4% of the sample comes from the top ten.

The collaborating institutions used their own protocols to collect whole blood in K2EDTA tubes. Collaborator samples were shipped for TCRbeta analysis as frozen whole blood, isolated PBMCs, or DNA extracted from either sample type. As regards this clone: No antigen is known for it. One base away there is no much larger clone; base qualities are not given.

The receptor's source is a woman aged 18-29 years with acute or convalescent COVID-19. Sample: peripheral blood. The chain joins TRBV13 to TRBJ2-3; D gene: possibly TRBD1, on 6 matching bases. The CDR3 region has the sequence CASRPPGTTNTQYF. The DNA sequence is given as TGTGCCAGCAGACCCCCCGGGACAACCAATACGCAGTATTTT.